This T cell receptor (beta chain) was obtained from a study of human T cells and chemical hapten exposure. TCRdb reprocessed the RACE reads with MiXCR, giving one entry per CDR3 protein. In the table there are over 150,000 distinct CDR3 sequences, about 30% of which are singletons. The V gene lost 8 bases and the J gene lost 0 bases, with 12 bases spanning the gap. The germline CDR1 and CDR2 sequences are SQVTM and ANQGSEA. CDR3 length: 13 amino acids. Time point specified: patch test 3, about 24 weeks after DPC sensitization. The treatment here: therapeutic diphenylcyclopropenone sensitization with weekly scalp DPC.

The sample was whole blood, taken in connection with sensitization to the hapten diphenylcyclopropenone (DPC). V usage is TRBV29-1 and J usage is TRBJ2-3; D uncertain. The clonotype comes from a woman under 30 with alopecia areata. Some clones in this sample may be carry-over from other donors' samples. The CDR3, as DNA: TGCAGCTCCGCGAAAAGAAGCACAGATACGCAGTATTTT. Amino acids: CSSAKRSTDTQYF.